This TCR beta chain was sequenced in a study of OX40 agonist ivuxolimab in advanced cancers. Overall study findings and caveats: Antigen specificity of clonally expanded peripheral T cells was not established.

Measured with immunoSEQ multiplex PCR; TCRdb has only the in-frame clones, and not every one. In the table there are 70,000 to 95,000 clones, under 95% of which are singletons. This clone was seen only once. Its antigen is as yet unknown. Sampling of blood occurred at baseline, cycle 4 day 1, and cycle 7 day 1. The source is an adult with an advanced solid tumor such as melanoma, head and neck, liver or kidney cancer. The sample in question was CD4+ or CD8+ T cells sorted from blood, obtained in a trial of the OX40 agonist ivuxolimab.

Here the CDR3 DNA reads TGCGCCAGCAGCCAAATGCCCCCCGCCACAAGCTCTGGGGCCAACGTCCTGACTTTC. Protein sequence: CASSQMPPATSSGANVLTF. The chain is built from TRBV4-3 and TRBJ2-6, with D hard to call. The ends were cut back, 2 bases at V and 0 bases at J, with 17 bases in the middle. Germline V lookup: CDR1 LGHNA, CDR2 YSLEER. This CDR3 region has 19 residues.